Listed below are T cell receptor beta chains from one sample, sequenced in a study of graft-versus-host responses after intestinal transplantation. The antigens of these receptors remain unknown. The table came from immunoSEQ multiplex PCR; TCRdb's copy has only in-frame clones and leaves some out. The table has some 100,000 clones, 85% to 95% seen once; the top ten hold around 0.07%. This specimen consisted of unstimulated CD8+ T cells sorted from spleen or lymph node cells, obtained before transplant. These TCRs come from a human donor who was the organ donor for an intestinal transplant. The CDR3 runs from the conserved cysteine through the conserved F or W. Fields, in order: CDR3 protein, CDR3 DNA, J gene, V gene, D gene, clone size. The D gene is left open where the match is weak. Only part of the rows carry a size: once, few, many, or a class if the clone is expanded.

CDR3 protein: CASSPTLGPETQYF
CDR3 DNA: TGCGCCAGCAGCCCTACACTAGGCCCTGAGACCCAGTACTTC
J gene: TRBJ2-5
V gene: TRBV4-1
D gene: NA
clone size: NA

CDR3 protein: CASSELQGARYEQYF
CDR3 DNA: TGTGCCAGCAGTGAGTTACAGGGGGCTCGGTACGAGCAGTACTTC
J gene: TRBJ2-7
V gene: TRBV2
D gene: TRBD1
clone size: NA

CDR3 protein: CAISDQGGYNEQFF
CDR3 DNA: TGTGCCATCAGTGACCAGGGGGGCTACAATGAGCAGTTCTTC
J gene: TRBJ2-1
V gene: TRBV10-3
D gene: NA
clone size: NA

CDR3 protein: CASSPGTSGWDEQFF
CDR3 DNA: TGCGCCAGCAGCCCGGGGACTAGCGGGTGGGATGAGCAGTTCTTC
J gene: TRBJ2-1
V gene: TRBV5-1
D gene: TRBD2
clone size: NA

CDR3 protein: CASRGALEETQYF
CDR3 DNA: TGTGCCAGTAGGGGGGCCTTAGAAGAGACCCAGTACTTC
J gene: TRBJ2-5
V gene: TRBV19
D gene: NA
clone size: NA

CDR3 protein: CATSRDRDSNYGYTF
CDR3 DNA: TGTGCCACCAGCAGAGACCGGGACAGTAACTATGGCTACACCTTC
J gene: TRBJ1-2
V gene: TRBV15
D gene: TRBD1
clone size: NA

CDR3 protein: CASSLVGALFYGYTF
CDR3 DNA: TGTGCCAGCAGCTTGGTAGGGGCGCTGTTCTATGGCTACACCTTC
J gene: TRBJ1-2
V gene: TRBV5-4
D gene: NA
clone size: NA

CDR3 protein: CASRLYNEQFF
CDR3 DNA: TGTGCCAGCAGACTTTACAATGAGCAGTTCTTC
J gene: TRBJ2-1
V gene: TRBV27
D gene: NA
clone size: NA

CDR3 protein: CASSPHSGRGNQPQHF
CDR3 DNA: TGTGCCAGCAGTCCCCACTCCGGGCGGGGCAATCAGCCCCAGCATTTT
J gene: TRBJ1-5
V gene: TRBV27
D gene: NA
clone size: NA

CDR3 protein: CASSLGANEQFF
CDR3 DNA: TGTGCCAGCAGCTTAGGGGCGAATGAGCAGTTCTTC
J gene: TRBJ2-1
V gene: TRBV7-9
D gene: NA
clone size: NA

CDR3 protein: CSASYGDEQFF
CDR3 DNA: TGCAGTGCTAGTTACGGAGATGAGCAGTTCTTC
J gene: TRBJ2-1
V gene: TRBV20-1
D gene: NA
clone size: NA

CDR3 protein: CSALSYSGSGNTIYF
CDR3 DNA: TGCAGCGCGTTAAGCTACTCCGGCTCTGGAAACACCATATATTTT
J gene: TRBJ1-3
V gene: TRBV29-1
D gene: NA
clone size: NA

CDR3 protein: CSVTDLVVDVPGRGLYTGELFF
CDR3 DNA: TGCAGCGTTACCGATCTTGTCGTGGACGTTCCGGGGAGGGGTCTATACACCGGGGAGCTGTTTTTT
J gene: TRBJ2-2
V gene: TRBV29-1
D gene: TRBD2
clone size: once

CDR3 protein: CASRDRFAEEKLFF
CDR3 DNA: TGTGCCAGCAGAGACAGGTTTGCCGAGGAAAAACTGTTTTTT
J gene: TRBJ1-4
V gene: TRBV6-1
D gene: NA
clone size: NA

CDR3 protein: CASSQEWRGDEQYF
CDR3 DNA: TGCGCCAGCAGCCAAGAATGGCGGGGGGACGAGCAGTACTTC
J gene: TRBJ2-7
V gene: TRBV4-1
D gene: TRBD2
clone size: few

CDR3 protein: CASSYSSVSGSYEQYF
CDR3 DNA: TGTGCCAGCAGTTACTCGAGTGTTAGCGGCTCCTACGAGCAGTACTTC
J gene: TRBJ2-7
V gene: TRBV6-5
D gene: NA
clone size: NA

CDR3 protein: CASSFLGAEQYF
CDR3 DNA: TGTGCCAGCAGCTTCCTGGGGGCCGAGCAGTACTTC
J gene: TRBJ2-7
V gene: TRBV5-4
D gene: NA
clone size: NA

CDR3 protein: CASSQAPHNSGANVLTF
CDR3 DNA: TGCGCCAGCAGCCAAGCCCCCCACAACTCTGGGGCCAACGTCCTGACTTTC
J gene: TRBJ2-6
V gene: TRBV4-1
D gene: NA
clone size: NA

CDR3 protein: CASSRSGQGLGYTF
CDR3 DNA: TGCGCCAGCAGCCGATCCGGACAGGGGTTAGGCTACACCTTC
J gene: TRBJ1-2
V gene: TRBV4-1
D gene: TRBD1
clone size: NA

CDR3 protein: CASSYSGTSGYNEQFF
CDR3 DNA: TGTGCCAGTAGCTACTCCGGGACTAGCGGATACAATGAGCAGTTCTTC
J gene: TRBJ2-1
V gene: TRBV19
D gene: TRBD2
clone size: NA

CDR3 protein: CASQVNNLNQPQHF
CDR3 DNA: TGTGCCAGCCAGGTAAACAATCTCAATCAGCCCCAGCATTTT
J gene: TRBJ1-5
V gene: TRBV6-1
D gene: NA
clone size: once

CDR3 protein: CASSWGQGADTEAFF
CDR3 DNA: TGTGCCAGTAGTTGGGGACAGGGGGCGGACACTGAAGCTTTCTTT
J gene: TRBJ1-1
V gene: TRBV19
D gene: TRBD1
clone size: NA

CDR3 protein: CASSLGTGSGYEQYF
CDR3 DNA: TGCGCCAGCAGCTTGGGCACCGGGAGCGGATACGAGCAGTACTTC
J gene: TRBJ2-7
V gene: TRBV5-1
D gene: NA
clone size: NA

CDR3 protein: CASSFFASGLAGDEQYF
CDR3 DNA: TGTGCCAGCAGTTTTTTCGCAAGCGGATTGGCGGGAGACGAGCAGTACTTC
J gene: TRBJ2-7
V gene: TRBV28
D gene: TRBD2
clone size: NA

CDR3 protein: CASGLFYGGGSSTDTQYF
CDR3 DNA: TGTGCCAGCGGCTTATTTTACGGCGGGGGGTCTAGCACAGATACGCAGTATTTT
J gene: TRBJ2-3
V gene: TRBV11-2
D gene: TRBD2
clone size: NA

CDR3 protein: CASSLDGGISYEQYF
CDR3 DNA: TGTGCCAGCAGCTTGGACGGCGGGATCTCCTACGAGCAGTACTTC
J gene: TRBJ2-7
V gene: TRBV5-6
D gene: NA
clone size: NA

CDR3 protein: CASRGTGYEQYF
CDR3 DNA: TGTGCCAGCAGGGGTACAGGGTACGAGCAGTACTTC
J gene: TRBJ2-7
V gene: TRBV2
D gene: NA
clone size: NA

CDR3 protein: CASSWAQNTGELFF
CDR3 DNA: TGTGCCAGCAGCTGGGCTCAGAACACCGGGGAGCTGTTTTTT
J gene: TRBJ2-2
V gene: TRBV5-4
D gene: NA
clone size: NA

CDR3 protein: CASSLGLKDRPNTEAFF
CDR3 DNA: TGTGCCAGCAGCTTAGGGCTCAAGGACAGACCTAACACTGAAGCTTTCTTT
J gene: TRBJ1-1
V gene: TRBV7-6
D gene: NA
clone size: NA

CDR3 protein: CASSPDFSGTEAFF
CDR3 DNA: TGTGCCAGCTCACCTGATTTTTCGGGCACTGAAGCTTTCTTT
J gene: TRBJ1-1
V gene: TRBV18
D gene: NA
clone size: NA

CDR3 protein: CASSGLASTDTQYF
CDR3 DNA: TGTGCCAGCAGCGGACTAGCGAGCACAGATACGCAGTATTTT
J gene: TRBJ2-3
V gene: TRBV9
D gene: TRBD2
clone size: NA

CDR3 protein: CASSQSADFYEQYF
CDR3 DNA: TGCGCCAGCAGCCAATCGGCGGACTTTTACGAGCAGTACTTC
J gene: TRBJ2-7
V gene: TRBV4-1
D gene: NA
clone size: NA

CDR3 protein: CASSVVVWGDYNEQFF
CDR3 DNA: TGTGCCAGCAGCGTAGTTGTATGGGGGGATTACAATGAGCAGTTCTTC
J gene: TRBJ2-1
V gene: TRBV9
D gene: NA
clone size: NA

CDR3 protein: CASSEMGRLEETQYF
CDR3 DNA: TGTGCCAGTAGTGAGATGGGCCGGTTAGAAGAGACCCAGTACTTC
J gene: TRBJ2-5
V gene: TRBV19
D gene: NA
clone size: NA

CDR3 protein: CASSFNMLAGSYEQYF
CDR3 DNA: TGTGCCAGCAGTTTCAATATGTTAGCGGGTTCCTACGAGCAGTACTTC
J gene: TRBJ2-7
V gene: TRBV27
D gene: TRBD2
clone size: NA

CDR3 protein: CASSPEAGRKYEQYF
CDR3 DNA: TGTGCCAGCAGTCCGGAAGCGGGACGGAAATACGAGCAGTACTTC
J gene: TRBJ2-7
V gene: TRBV28
D gene: TRBD2
clone size: NA

CDR3 protein: CASSVVLGLAGGRYEQYF
CDR3 DNA: TGTGCCAGCAGCGTAGTGTTGGGACTAGCGGGGGGCCGCTACGAGCAGTACTTC
J gene: TRBJ2-7
V gene: TRBV9
D gene: TRBD2
clone size: NA

CDR3 protein: CASSVGGSGQNYEQYF
CDR3 DNA: TGTGCCAGCAGCGTAGGGGGTAGCGGACAAAACTACGAGCAGTACTTC
J gene: TRBJ2-7
V gene: TRBV9
D gene: NA
clone size: NA

CDR3 protein: CASSFLGDRGGQPQHF
CDR3 DNA: TGTGCCAGCAGCTTTCTTGGGGACAGGGGTGGCCAGCCCCAGCATTTT
J gene: TRBJ1-5
V gene: TRBV12-1
D gene: NA
clone size: NA

CDR3 protein: CASSEFGDTQYF
CDR3 DNA: TGTGCCAGCAGCGAGTTTGGAGATACGCAGTATTTT
J gene: TRBJ2-3
V gene: TRBV7-3
D gene: NA
clone size: NA

CDR3 protein: CASSPLGRDYEQYF
CDR3 DNA: TGTGCCAGCAGCCCCCTCGGGAGGGACTACGAGCAGTACTTC
J gene: TRBJ2-7
V gene: TRBV27
D gene: TRBD2
clone size: NA

CDR3 protein: CASSKDSWETQYF
CDR3 DNA: TGTGCCAGCAGCAAGGACTCGTGGGAGACCCAGTACTTC
J gene: TRBJ2-5
V gene: TRBV5-6
D gene: NA
clone size: NA

CDR3 protein: CASSFGGVLTGELFF
CDR3 DNA: TGTGCCAGCAGTTTCGGAGGGGTCCTCACCGGGGAGCTGTTTTTT
J gene: TRBJ2-2
V gene: TRBV27
D gene: NA
clone size: NA

CDR3 protein: CASSSAGGASNQPQHF
CDR3 DNA: TGTGCCAGCAGCTCAGCCGGCGGGGCTAGCAATCAGCCCCAGCATTTT
J gene: TRBJ1-5
V gene: TRBV28
D gene: NA
clone size: NA

CDR3 protein: CASSAARDSLTDTQYF
CDR3 DNA: TGCGCCAGCAGCGCGGCCAGGGACAGCTTAACAGATACGCAGTATTTT
J gene: TRBJ2-3
V gene: TRBV5-1
D gene: TRBD1
clone size: NA

CDR3 protein: CASSLGPNPGQGRDGYTF
CDR3 DNA: TGCGCCAGCAGCTTGGGCCCTAATCCGGGACAGGGCAGGGATGGCTACACCTTC
J gene: TRBJ1-2
V gene: TRBV5-1
D gene: TRBD1
clone size: NA

CDR3 protein: CATSRVPGLAGGQETQYF
CDR3 DNA: TGTGCCACCAGCAGAGTGCCAGGGTTAGCGGGAGGGCAAGAGACCCAGTACTTC
J gene: TRBJ2-5
V gene: TRBV15
D gene: TRBD2
clone size: NA

CDR3 protein: CASGPAGTGVYEQYF
CDR3 DNA: TGTGCTAGTGGTCCGGCCGGGACAGGGGTCTACGAGCAGTACTTC
J gene: TRBJ2-7
V gene: TRBV12-5
D gene: TRBD1
clone size: NA

CDR3 protein: CASSPDGGSYNEQFF
CDR3 DNA: TGTGCCAGCAGCCCCGACGGGGGATCATACAATGAGCAGTTCTTC
J gene: TRBJ2-1
V gene: TRBV7-3
D gene: NA
clone size: NA

CDR3 protein: CSVGTGTNYEQYF
CDR3 DNA: TGCAGCGTTGGCACCGGGACAAACTACGAGCAGTACTTC
J gene: TRBJ2-7
V gene: TRBV29-1
D gene: NA
clone size: NA

CDR3 protein: CSARGGDTQYF
CDR3 DNA: TGCAGTGCTAGAGGAGGGGATACGCAGTATTTT
J gene: TRBJ2-3
V gene: TRBV20-1
D gene: NA
clone size: NA

CDR3 protein: CASSDQGYEQYF
CDR3 DNA: TGTGCCAGCAGCGACCAGGGCTACGAGCAGTACTTC
J gene: TRBJ2-7
V gene: TRBV9
D gene: NA
clone size: NA

CDR3 protein: CASSQDRFPRDRGLYGYTF
CDR3 DNA: TGCGCCAGCAGCCAAGATAGGTTCCCCCGGGACAGGGGCCTCTATGGCTACACCTTC
J gene: TRBJ1-2
V gene: TRBV4-1
D gene: TRBD1
clone size: NA

CDR3 protein: CASSLGRVSNEQFF
CDR3 DNA: TGTGCCAGCAGCTTAGGGAGGGTTAGCAATGAGCAGTTCTTC
J gene: TRBJ2-1
V gene: TRBV13
D gene: NA
clone size: once

CDR3 protein: CASSSPDSYNEQFF
CDR3 DNA: TGTGCCAGCAGCTCACCCGACTCTTACAATGAGCAGTTCTTC
J gene: TRBJ2-1
V gene: TRBV7-9
D gene: NA
clone size: few

CDR3 protein: CASSPLGHQETQYF
CDR3 DNA: TGCGCCAGCAGCCCACTAGGGCACCAAGAGACCCAGTACTTC
J gene: TRBJ2-5
V gene: TRBV4-1
D gene: NA
clone size: NA

CDR3 protein: CASSLDGFSGFPLHF
CDR3 DNA: TGTGCCAGCAGCTTAGACGGGTTTTCGGGTTTTCCCCTCCACTTT
J gene: TRBJ1-6
V gene: TRBV7-2
D gene: NA
clone size: NA

CDR3 protein: CAISEGQGYDEKLFF
CDR3 DNA: TGTGCCATCAGTGAGGGACAGGGGTACGATGAAAAACTGTTTTTT
J gene: TRBJ1-4
V gene: TRBV10-3
D gene: TRBD1
clone size: NA